This TCR beta chain appears in the sequencing data of a study of CD8+ T cells in alopecia areata. Study-level points and caveats: For baseline CD8+ expansion, any link to response stays uncertain with one nonresponder. Compared with normal scalp, lesional scalp had higher clonality and more expanded CD8+ clones.

Trimming removed 7 bases from V and 1 base from J, with 8 bases in between. The germline V gene has CDR1 SGHTA and CDR2 FQGNSA. The CDR3 totals 12 residues. Extracted RNA was reverse transcribed, and the resulting cDNA served as sequencing template. Assay used: immunoSEQ multiplex PCR; TCRdb lists only in-frame clones, some missing. Altogether 150,000 to 250,000 clones are present, roughly 64% being singletons, with the ten largest covering 4.5% to 6%. About this clone itself: What it recognizes is unknown.

Treatment given: oral pan-JAK inhibitor, 5-10 mg twice daily. This TCR came from a human donor with alopecia areata. This sequence joins TRBV7-2 and TRBJ2-7; D gene ambiguous. Specimen: CD4+ T cells sorted from blood, collected at week 24, from a patient treated with tofacitinib. The DNA of the CDR3 is TGTGCCAGCAAGGGCATATCCTACGAGCAGTACTTC. It yields the protein CASKGISYEQYF.